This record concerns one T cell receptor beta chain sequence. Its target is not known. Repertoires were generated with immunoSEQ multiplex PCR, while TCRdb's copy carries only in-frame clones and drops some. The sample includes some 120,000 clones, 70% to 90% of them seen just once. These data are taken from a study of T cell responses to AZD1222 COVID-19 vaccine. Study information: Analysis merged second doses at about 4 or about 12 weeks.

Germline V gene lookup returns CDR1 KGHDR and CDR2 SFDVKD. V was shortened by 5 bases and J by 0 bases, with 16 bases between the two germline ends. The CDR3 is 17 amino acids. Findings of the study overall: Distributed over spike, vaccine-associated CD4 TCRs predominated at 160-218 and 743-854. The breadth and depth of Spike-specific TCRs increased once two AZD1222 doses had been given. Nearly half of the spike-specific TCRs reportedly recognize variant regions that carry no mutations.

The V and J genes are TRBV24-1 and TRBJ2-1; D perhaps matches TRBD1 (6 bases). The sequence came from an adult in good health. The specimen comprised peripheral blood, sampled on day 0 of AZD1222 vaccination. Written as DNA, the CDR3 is TGTGCCACCAGTGCCCTGGGGGCGACTGGCTCCTACAATGAGCAGTTCTTC. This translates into CATSALGATGSYNEQFF.